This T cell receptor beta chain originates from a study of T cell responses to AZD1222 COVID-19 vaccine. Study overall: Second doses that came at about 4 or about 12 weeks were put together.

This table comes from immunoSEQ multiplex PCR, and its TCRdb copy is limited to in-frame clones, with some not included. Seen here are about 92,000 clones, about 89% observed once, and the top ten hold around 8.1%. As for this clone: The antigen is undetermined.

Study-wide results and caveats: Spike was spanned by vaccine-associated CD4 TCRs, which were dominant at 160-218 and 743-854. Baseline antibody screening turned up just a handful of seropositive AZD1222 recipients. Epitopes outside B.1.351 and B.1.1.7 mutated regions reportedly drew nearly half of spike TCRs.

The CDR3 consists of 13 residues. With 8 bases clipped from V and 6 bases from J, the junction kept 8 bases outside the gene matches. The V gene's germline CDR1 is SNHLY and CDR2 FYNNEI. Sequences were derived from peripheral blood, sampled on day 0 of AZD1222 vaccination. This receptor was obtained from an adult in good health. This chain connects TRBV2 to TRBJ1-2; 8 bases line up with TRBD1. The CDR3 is CASSRTGSHGYTF. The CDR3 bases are TGTGCCAGCTCACGGACAGGGTCGCATGGCTACACCTTC.